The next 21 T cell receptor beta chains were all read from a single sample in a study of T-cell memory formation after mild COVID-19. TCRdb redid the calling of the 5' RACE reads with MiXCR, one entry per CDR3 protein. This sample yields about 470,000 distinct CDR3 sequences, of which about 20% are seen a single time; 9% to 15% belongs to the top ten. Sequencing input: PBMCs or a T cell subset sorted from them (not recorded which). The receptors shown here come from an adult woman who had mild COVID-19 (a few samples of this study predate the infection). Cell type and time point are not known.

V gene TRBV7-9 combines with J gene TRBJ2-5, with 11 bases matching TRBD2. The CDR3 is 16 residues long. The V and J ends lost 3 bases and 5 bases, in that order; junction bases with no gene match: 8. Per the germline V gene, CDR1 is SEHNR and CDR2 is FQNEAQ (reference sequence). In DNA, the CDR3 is TGTGCCAGCAGCTTGATCCTAGCGGGAGGACGGGAGACCCAGTACTTC. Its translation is CASSLILAGGRETQYF.

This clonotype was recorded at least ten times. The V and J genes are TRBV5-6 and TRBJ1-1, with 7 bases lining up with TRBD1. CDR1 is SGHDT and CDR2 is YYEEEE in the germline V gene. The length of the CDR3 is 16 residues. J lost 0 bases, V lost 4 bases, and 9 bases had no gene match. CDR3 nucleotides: TGTGCCAGCAGCCGCAGGGGGTCGATAGTGAACACTGAAGCTTTCTTT. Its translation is CASSRRGSIVNTEAFF.

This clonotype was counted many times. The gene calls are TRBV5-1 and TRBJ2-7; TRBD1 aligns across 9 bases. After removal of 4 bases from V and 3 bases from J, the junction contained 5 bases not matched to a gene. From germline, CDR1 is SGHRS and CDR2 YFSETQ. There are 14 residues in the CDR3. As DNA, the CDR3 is TGCGCCAGCAGCGGCGGGACAGGGAGCTACGAGCAGTACTTC. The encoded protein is CASSGGTGSYEQYF.

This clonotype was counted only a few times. Written as DNA, the CDR3 is TGCAGTGCTAGTCCCTTACAGGGGACCACAGATACGCAGTATTTT. Residues: CSASPLQGTTDTQYF. The chain links TRBV20-1 to TRBJ2-3; TRBD1 aligns across 7 bases. Trimming at V came to 3 bases and at J to 2 bases, leaving 8 bases not matched to a gene. The germline V gene encodes CDR1 DFQATT and CDR2 SNEGSKA (reference sequence). CDR3 length equals 15 residues.

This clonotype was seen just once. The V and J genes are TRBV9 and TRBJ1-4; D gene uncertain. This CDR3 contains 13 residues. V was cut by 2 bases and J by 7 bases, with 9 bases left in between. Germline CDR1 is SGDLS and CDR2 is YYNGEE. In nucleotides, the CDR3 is TGTGCCAGCAGCGTTACCCCGAGTGAAAAACTGTTTTTT. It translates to CASSVTPSEKLFF.

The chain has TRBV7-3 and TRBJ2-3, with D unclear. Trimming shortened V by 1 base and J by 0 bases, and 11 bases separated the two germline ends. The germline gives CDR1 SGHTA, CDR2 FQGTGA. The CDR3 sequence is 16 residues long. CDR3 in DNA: TGTGCCAGCAGCTTAAAGGACGGACGGAGCACAGATACGCAGTATTTT. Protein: CASSLKDGRSTDTQYF. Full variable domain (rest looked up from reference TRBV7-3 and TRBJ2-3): GAGVSQTPSNKVTEKGKYVELRCDPISGHTALYWYRQSLGQGPEFLIYFQGTGAADDSGLPNDRFFAVRPEGSVSTLKIQRTERGDSAVYLCASSLKDGRSTDTQYFGPGTRLTVL.

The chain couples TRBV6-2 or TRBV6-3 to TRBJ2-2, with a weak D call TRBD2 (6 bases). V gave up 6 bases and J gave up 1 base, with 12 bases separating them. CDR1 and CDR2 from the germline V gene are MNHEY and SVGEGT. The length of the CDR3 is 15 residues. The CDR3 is CASSWEAGNTGELFF. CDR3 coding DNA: TGTGCCAGCAGCTGGGAGGCAGGGAACACCGGGGAGCTGTTTTTT.

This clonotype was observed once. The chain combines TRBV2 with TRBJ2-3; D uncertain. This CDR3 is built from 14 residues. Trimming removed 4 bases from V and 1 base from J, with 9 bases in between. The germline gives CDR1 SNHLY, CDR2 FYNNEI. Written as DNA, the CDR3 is TGTGCCAGCAGTGGGCTAGGAGGCACAGATACGCAGTATTTT. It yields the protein CASSGLGGTDTQYF.

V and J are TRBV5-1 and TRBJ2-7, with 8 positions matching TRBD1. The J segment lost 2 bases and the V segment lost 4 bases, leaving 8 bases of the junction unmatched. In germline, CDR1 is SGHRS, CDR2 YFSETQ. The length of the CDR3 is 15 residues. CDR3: CASSLTGAPTYEQYF. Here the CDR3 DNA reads TGCGCCAGCAGCCTGACAGGGGCACCTACCTACGAGCAGTACTTC.

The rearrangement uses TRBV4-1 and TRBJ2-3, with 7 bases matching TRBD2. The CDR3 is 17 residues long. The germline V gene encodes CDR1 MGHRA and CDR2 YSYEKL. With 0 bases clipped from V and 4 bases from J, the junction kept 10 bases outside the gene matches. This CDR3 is CASSQELRPSGPDTQYF. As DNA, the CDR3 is TGCGCCAGCAGCCAAGAATTACGGCCTAGCGGCCCAGATACGCAGTATTTT.

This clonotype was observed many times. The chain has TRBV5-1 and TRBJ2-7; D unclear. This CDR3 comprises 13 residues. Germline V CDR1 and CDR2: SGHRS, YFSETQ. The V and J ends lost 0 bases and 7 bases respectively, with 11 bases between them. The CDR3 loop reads CASSLEPIGEQYF. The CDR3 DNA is TGCGCCAGCAGCTTGGAACCCATCGGGGAGCAGTACTTC.

CDR3 protein: CASSLRVLSSEAFF. The CDR3 DNA sequence: TGTGCCAGCAGCTTGCGGGTGTTGTCCTCTGAAGCTTTCTTT. The genes are TRBV5-8 and TRBJ1-1, with unresolved D. This CDR3 region has 14 residues. The V end was cut by 1 base, the J end by 6 bases, with 13 bases between. Germline values: CDR1 SGHTS, CDR2 YDEGEE.

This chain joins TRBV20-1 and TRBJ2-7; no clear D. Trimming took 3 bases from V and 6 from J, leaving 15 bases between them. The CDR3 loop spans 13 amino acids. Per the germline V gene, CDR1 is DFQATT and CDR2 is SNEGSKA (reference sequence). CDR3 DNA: TGCAGTGCTAGCTACAGTCAGGCCGGCGAGCAGTACTTC. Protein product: CSASYSQAGEQYF.

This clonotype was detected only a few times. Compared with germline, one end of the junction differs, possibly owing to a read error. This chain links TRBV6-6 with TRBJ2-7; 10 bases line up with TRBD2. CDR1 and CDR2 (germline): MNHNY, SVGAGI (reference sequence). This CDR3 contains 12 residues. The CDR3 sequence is CASSFYGSSGSF. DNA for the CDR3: TGTGCCAGCAGTTTCTACGGTTCTAGCGGGAGCTTC.

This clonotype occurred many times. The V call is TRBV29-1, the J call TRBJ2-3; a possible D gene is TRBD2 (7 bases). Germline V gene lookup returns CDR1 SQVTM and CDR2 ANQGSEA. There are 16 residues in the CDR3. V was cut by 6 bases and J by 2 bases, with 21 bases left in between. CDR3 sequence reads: CSVKGGALTDTDTQYF. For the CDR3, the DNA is TGCAGCGTGAAAGGGGGGGCTTTGACAGACACAGATACGCAGTATTTT.

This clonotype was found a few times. CDR3 sequence (DNA): TGTGCCAGCAGCTTCCTACAGGGGAGGACTGAAGCTTTCTTT. Its protein is CASSFLQGRTEAFF. The chain couples TRBV12-3 or TRBV12-4 to TRBJ1-1; 7 bases fit TRBD1. The V and J ends lost 6 bases and 5 bases, in that order; junction bases with no gene match: 9. The CDR3 runs 14 residues.

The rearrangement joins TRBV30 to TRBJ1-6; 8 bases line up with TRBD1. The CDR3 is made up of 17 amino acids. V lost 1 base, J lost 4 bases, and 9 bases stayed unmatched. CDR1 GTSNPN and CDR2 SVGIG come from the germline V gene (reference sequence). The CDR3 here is CAWSGAGGDRYNSPLHF. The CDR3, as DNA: TGTGCCTGGAGTGGAGCGGGTGGGGACAGGTATAATTCACCCCTCCACTTT.

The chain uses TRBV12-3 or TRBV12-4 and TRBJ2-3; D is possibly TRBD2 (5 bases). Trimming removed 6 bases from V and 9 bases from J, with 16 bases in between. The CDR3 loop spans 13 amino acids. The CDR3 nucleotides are TGTGCCAGCAGCCATGGACTCCCGGGAACGCAGTATTTT. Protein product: CASSHGLPGTQYF.

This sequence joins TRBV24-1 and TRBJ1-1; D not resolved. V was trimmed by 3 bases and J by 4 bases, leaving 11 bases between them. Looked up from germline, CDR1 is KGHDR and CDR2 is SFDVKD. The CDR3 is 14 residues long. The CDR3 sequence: CATSDETGVTEAFF. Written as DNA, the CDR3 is TGTGCCACCAGTGATGAAACCGGAGTCACTGAAGCTTTCTTT.

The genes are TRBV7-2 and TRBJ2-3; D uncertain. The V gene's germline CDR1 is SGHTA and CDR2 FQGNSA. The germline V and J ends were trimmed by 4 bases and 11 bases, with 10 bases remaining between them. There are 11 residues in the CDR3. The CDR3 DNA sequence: TGTGCCAGCAGCTCGGTTGTAAGGCAGTATTTT. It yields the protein CASSSVVRQYF.

CDR3 in amino acids: CKASGGYQETQYF. In DNA, the CDR3 is TGCAAAGCTAGCGGGGGGTACCAAGAGACCCAGTACTTC. The rearrangement joins TRBV20-1 to TRBJ2-5; 11 bases map to TRBD2. In germline, CDR1 is DFQATT, CDR2 SNEGSKA (reference sequence). The CDR3 has 13 amino acids.